These 30 T cell receptor beta chains came from one sample sequenced in a study of cytomegalovirus exposure and HLA in healthy donors. Vbeta (60) and Jbeta (13) primers were used in the PCR. Assay: immunoSEQ multiplex PCR; the TCRdb copy retains only in-frame clones and omits some. Among 100,000 to 150,000 clones, less than 85% were seen once, and the ten largest hold more than 15%. Sequencing was done on a sample of PBMCs. The receptors come from a man aged 50-59 years in good health and CMV-seropositive.

The chain couples TRBV5-1 to TRBJ1-6; D might be TRBD1 (5 bases). The CDR3 extends over 17 amino acids. Germline-derived CDR1 and CDR2 are SGHRS and YFSETQ. V lost 5 bases and J 0 bases, leaving 15 bases between the germline ends. The CDR3 loop is CASSRQSLSSYNSPLHF. For the CDR3, the DNA is TGCGCCAGCAGTCGACAGTCGTTAAGCTCCTATAATTCACCCCTCCACTTT.

The CDR3: CASRTGGDETQYF. Here the CDR3 DNA reads TGTGCCAGCCGGACAGGGGGCGACGAGACCCAGTACTTC. V is TRBV25-1 and J is TRBJ2-5; 11 positions agree with TRBD1. The CDR3 extends over 13 amino acids. Germline V gene sequence: CDR1 MGHDK, CDR2 SYGVNS. Trimming removed 8 bases from V and 5 bases from J; junction bases left unmatched: 4.

This clone was observed once. The gene calls are TRBV7-9 and TRBJ2-3; D perhaps matches TRBD1 (6 bases). Germline V gives CDR1 SEHNR, CDR2 FQNEAQ (reference sequence). V lost 7 bases and J 0 bases, leaving 11 bases between the germline ends. The CDR3 contains 14 residues. In nucleotides, the CDR3 is TGTGCCAGCATACGGACAGCTAGCACAGATACGCAGTATTTT. It yields the protein CASIRTASTDTQYF.

The chain employs TRBV5-1 and TRBJ2-5, with a possible D match to TRBD2 (5 bases). The V gene lost 5 bases and the J gene lost 5 bases, with 13 bases spanning the gap. CDR1 is SGHRS and CDR2 is YFSETQ in the germline V gene. This CDR3 comprises 13 residues. The CDR3 here is CASSPGVGETQYF. The CDR3 DNA reads as TGCGCCAGCAGTCCCGGGGTGGGGGAGACCCAGTACTTC.

CDR3 bases: TGTGCCAGCAGTGGCGGGGGGCACACTGAAGCTTTCTTT. This translates into CASSGGGHTEAFF. The chain couples TRBV2 to TRBJ1-1, with D perhaps matching TRBD1 (6 bases). Germline V gene lookup returns CDR1 SNHLY and CDR2 FYNNEI. There are 13 residues in the CDR3. Between the trimmed V and J ends, which lost 4 bases and 3 bases, there was a span of 9 bases.

The V and J genes are TRBV6-5 and TRBJ1-2; tentatively, D is TRBD1 (5 bases). V dropped 6 bases and J dropped 8 bases, with 16 bases sitting between them. The CDR3 is 13 residues long. From germline, CDR1 is MNHEY and CDR2 SVGAGI. For the CDR3, the DNA is TGTGCCAGCAGATCAACGTCAGGGCAGGGCTACACCTTC. It specifies CASRSTSGQGYTF.

This clone was counted a few times. J is TRBJ2-1 and V is TRBV6-1; D is perhaps TRBD1 (6 bases). The CDR3 runs 12 residues. Germline CDR1 MNHNS, CDR2 SASEGT. Trimming took 6 bases from V and 10 from J, leaving 13 bases between them. The CDR3 DNA sequence: TGTGCCAGCAGGGTACAGGGCTGGGAGCAGTTCTTC. Encoded protein: CASRVQGWEQFF.

V is TRBV6-1 and J is TRBJ1-3, with TRBD1 matching over 8 bases. This CDR3 spans 15 amino acids. The germline V gene encodes CDR1 MNHNS and CDR2 SASEGT. J was trimmed by 0 bases and V by 4 bases; bases with no gene match: 2. CDR3 region: CASSGTGNSGNTIYF. The CDR3 region has the DNA TGTGCCAGCAGTGGGACAGGGAACTCTGGAAACACCATATATTTT.

The chain is built from TRBV27 and TRBJ1-5, with D possibly TRBD1 on 5 matching bases. CDR1 and CDR2 (germline): MNHEY, SMNVEV (reference sequence). This CDR3 contains 13 residues. The V end was cut by 7 bases, the J end by 7 bases, with 14 bases between. CDR3 in DNA: TGTGCCAGCACCCTGGGGAGGGGACAGCCCCAGCATTTT. Its protein product is CASTLGRGQPQHF.

This chain uses TRBV7-8 with TRBJ2-1, with TRBD2 matching over 14 bases. The junction had 8 bases not matched to a gene; V was cut back by 5 bases and J by 5 bases. The CDR3 length is 17 residues. From germline, CDR1 is SGHVS and CDR2 FQNEAQ. CDR3 nucleotide sequence: TGTGCCAGCAGCGCCCGCAGACTAGCGGGGGGGCACAATGAGCAGTTCTTC. It codes for CASSARRLAGGHNEQFF.

The V gene is TRBV6-5, the J gene TRBJ1-4, with TRBD1 identical over 8 bases. V dropped 5 bases and J dropped 7; count of bases not matched to a gene: 9. Germline CDR1 is MNHEY and CDR2 is SVGAGI. CDR3 length: 15 amino acids. The CDR3 DNA is TGTGCCAGCAGTCGCGACAGGGGCTCAGGTGAAAAACTGTTTTTT. Protein: CASSRDRGSGEKLFF.

This clone was detected a few times. The rearrangement links TRBV4-1 to TRBJ2-1; TRBD2 agrees at 10 bases. Germline V gene lookup returns CDR1 MGHRA and CDR2 YSYEKL. This CDR3 has 16 amino acids. V lost 4 bases and J lost 7; bases outside the gene matches: 10. The DNA of the CDR3 is TGCGCCAGCAGCCGAGTACTAGCGGGAAGGGAAAATGAGCAGTTCTTC. Translated, it gives CASSRVLAGRENEQFF.

The rearrangement joins TRBV11-2 to TRBJ2-5, with 12 bases matching TRBD2. CDR1 is SGHAT and CDR2 is FQNNGV in the germline V gene. V shed 4 bases and J 4 bases; nucleotides not matched to a gene: 10. There are 17 residues in the CDR3. For the CDR3, the DNA is TGTGCCAGCAGCTCCTCCCGGAGACTAGCGGGGGCAGAGACCCAGTACTTC. This gives the protein CASSSSRRLAGAETQYF.

The rearrangement joins TRBV2 to TRBJ2-1; 10 bases are shared with TRBD2. This CDR3 comprises 14 residues. Germline assignment: CDR1 SNHLY and CDR2 FYNNEI. Unmatched junction bases numbered 11, after V lost 6 bases and J lost 12 bases. CDR3 sequence reads: CASSSSGRGGGQFF. CDR3 in DNA: TGTGCCAGCAGCTCGAGCGGGAGGGGGGGCGGGCAGTTCTTC.

This chain connects TRBV20-1 to TRBJ2-1; the match to TRBD2 covers 11 bases. In germline, CDR1 is DFQATT, CDR2 SNEGSKA (reference sequence). The CDR3 extends over 11 amino acids. Here the CDR3 DNA reads TGCATACTAGCGGGAGACAATGAGCAGTTCTTC. Its translation is CILAGDNEQFF.

This clone was detected a few times. The genes are TRBV5-6 and TRBJ1-5; 8 nucleotides line up with TRBD1. Trimming at V came to 4 bases and at J to 0 bases, leaving 6 bases not matched to a gene. Germline loops: CDR1 SGHDT, CDR2 YYEEEE. This CDR3 comprises 16 residues. DNA of the CDR3: TGTGCCAGCAGCAGACAGGGGTTCTATAGCAATCAGCCCCAGCATTTT. Its translation is CASSRQGFYSNQPQHF.

The chain employs TRBV5-1 and TRBJ1-1, with D perhaps matching TRBD1 (6 bases). V lost 0 bases to trimming and J lost 1 base, with 10 bases between them. Germline loops: CDR1 SGHRS, CDR2 YFSETQ. The CDR3 consists of 15 residues. CDR3 DNA sequence: TGCGCCAGCAGCTTGGACAACAGGGCGAACACTGAAGCTTTCTTT. Translated: CASSLDNRANTEAFF. Full variable domain (outside the CDR3, taken from reference TRBV5-1 and TRBJ1-1): KAGVTQTPRYLIKTRGQQVTLSCSPISGHRSVSWYQQTPGQGLQFLFEYFSETQRNKGNFPGRFSGRQFSNSRSEMNVSTLELGDSALYLCASSLDNRANTEAFFGQGTRLTVV.

This rearrangement joins TRBV13 to TRBJ2-1, with TRBD2 as a possible D gene (6 bases). The V end was cut by 4 bases, the J end by 12 bases, with 16 bases between. The CDR3 is 13 amino acids. CDR1 is PRHDT and CDR2 is FYEKMQ in the germline V gene (reference sequence). In DNA form, the CDR3 reads TGTGCCAGCAGCTCGGAGGGAAGTACTGGGCAGTTCTTC. Translated, it gives CASSSEGSTGQFF.

V and J are TRBV18 and TRBJ1-2; D ambiguous. The CDR3 totals 15 residues. In germline, CDR1 is KGHSH, CDR2 LQKENI. Deletions cut 3 bases from V and 0 bases from J, with 11 bases between. In nucleotides, the CDR3 is TGTGCCAGCTCACCCCTGAGTGAGACTAACTATGGCTACACCTTC. Translating it yields CASSPLSETNYGYTF.

In nucleotides, the CDR3 is TGTGCCAGCAACCCAGCGGGGAACACAGATACGCAGTATTTT. Amino acid sequence: CASNPAGNTDTQYF. The V and J genes are TRBV6-5 and TRBJ2-3, with TRBD2 matching over 7 bases. Germline lookup yields CDR1 MNHEY and CDR2 SVGAGI. The CDR3 consists of 14 residues. V shed 7 bases, J shed 2 bases, and the junction held 6 bases outside the gene matches.

This clone was detected only a few times. The rearrangement links TRBV19 to TRBJ2-6; 12 bases line up with TRBD2. V shed 5 bases, J shed 4 bases, and the junction held 12 bases outside the gene matches. The CDR3 is 19 residues long. The germline CDR1 and CDR2 sequences are LNHDA and SQIVND (reference sequence). CDR3 region: CASSSRTSGVTTGANVLTF. DNA of the CDR3: TGTGCCAGTAGTTCCAGGACTAGCGGGGTCACAACAGGGGCCAACGTCCTGACTTTC.

This chain uses TRBV9 with TRBJ1-2; a possible D gene is TRBD1 (5 bases). Germline V gene sequence: CDR1 SGDLS, CDR2 YYNGEE. This CDR3 spans 16 amino acids. The V and J ends lost 0 bases and 2 bases respectively, with 14 bases between them. CDR3 coding DNA: TGTGCCAGCAGCGTAGCTTCGGCAGGGCTGAACTATGGCTACACCTTC. Translating gives CASSVASAGLNYGYTF.

Only a few counts were recorded for this clone. This chain uses TRBV27 with TRBJ2-5, with TRBD2 as a possible D gene (6 bases). V shed 2 bases and J shed 9 bases, with 19 bases lying between them. This CDR3 spans 15 amino acids. In germline, CDR1 is MNHEY, CDR2 SMNVEV (reference sequence). The CDR3 region has the DNA TGTGCCAGCAGTTTAAATTGGGCCTCGGAGGGGCCCCAGTACTTC. Protein product: CASSLNWASEGPQYF.

The chain combines TRBV7-2 with TRBJ2-1; D possibly corresponds to TRBD1 (6 bases). Trimming removed 3 bases at V and 9 bases at J, with 12 bases between. Germline lookup yields CDR1 SGHTA and CDR2 FQGNSA. This CDR3 spans 13 amino acids. As DNA, the CDR3 is TGTGCCAGCAGCTTGAGACAGGACGCTGAGCAGTTCTTC. Its translation: CASSLRQDAEQFF.

V is TRBV27 and J is TRBJ2-1; TRBD2 is a possible D gene (5 bases). The CDR3 spans 16 residues. Trimming pared 3 bases from V and 0 bases from J, leaving 12 bases between. Germline V gene sequence: CDR1 MNHEY, CDR2 SMNVEV (reference sequence). The CDR3 spells CASSFIGGSSYNEQFF. The CDR3 DNA sequence: TGTGCCAGCAGTTTTATTGGTGGGAGCTCCTACAATGAGCAGTTCTTC.

CDR3 in DNA: TGTGCCAGCAGCGTAGAGACTAGCGGGGGGTCCCATACGCAGTATTTT. Protein: CASSVETSGGSHTQYF. This rearrangement joins TRBV9 to TRBJ2-3; 13 nucleotides line up with TRBD2. The V and J ends lost 0 bases and 7 bases, in that order; junction bases with no gene match: 5. CDR3 length: 16 amino acids. Per the germline V gene, CDR1 is SGDLS and CDR2 is YYNGEE.

The J gene is TRBJ1-2, the V gene TRBV9; tentative D call: TRBD1 (6 bases). Germline values: CDR1 SGDLS, CDR2 YYNGEE. The CDR3 spans 15 residues. V was cut by 3 bases and J by 2 bases, with 14 bases left in between. In DNA, the CDR3 is TGTGCCAGCAGCGCCCCTGCCGACAGGAACTATGGCTACACCTTC. Its protein is CASSAPADRNYGYTF.

The gene calls are TRBV19 and TRBJ2-7, with D uncertain. This CDR3 has 12 amino acids. Germline V gene lookup returns CDR1 LNHDA and CDR2 SQIVND (reference sequence). Trimming removed 6 bases from V and 5 bases from J, with 11 bases in between. DNA for the CDR3: TGTGCCAGTAGCCAGTACACAGACGAGCAGTACTTC. This gives the protein CASSQYTDEQYF.

The chain joins TRBV28 to TRBJ1-5; a weak D match, TRBD1 (6 bases). This CDR3 contains 13 residues. CDR1 is MDHEN, CDR2 SYDVKM, per germline. With 8 bases removed from V and 7 bases from J, the gap between germline ends came to 15 bases. CDR3 residues: CASGTTGNQPQHF. CDR3 sequence (DNA): TGTGCCAGCGGTACGACAGGTAACCAGCCCCAGCATTTT.

The genes are TRBV9 and TRBJ1-6; TRBD1 matches 8 bases. In germline, CDR1 is SGDLS, CDR2 YYNGEE. The CDR3 is 14 residues long. V shed 2 bases and J 7 bases; nucleotides not matched to a gene: 2. The CDR3 bases are TGTGCCAGCAGCGTCCCAGGGGGCAATTCACCCCTCCACTTT. It translates to CASSVPGGNSPLHF.